This T cell receptor beta chain was profiled in a study of control samples from healthy donors and cancer patients. Trimming removed 1 base from V and 4 bases from J, with 11 bases in between. This CDR3 has 14 amino acids. From germline, CDR1 is LGHNA and CDR2 YNFKEQ. Only in-frame clones appear in the TCRdb table, and some are missing; sequencing was by immunoSEQ multiplex PCR. The sample shows approximately 150,000 clones, approximately 90% of them seen only once. This clone came up a few times. This chain uses TRBV4-2 with TRBJ2-7; weak D call: TRBD2 (5 bases). The source of this sequence is a woman in her thirties in good health. Sequenced material: blood. The CDR3 coding sequence is TGTGCCAGCAGCCAAGGAGGGAGTGCGTACGAGCAGTACTTC. This translates into CASSQGGSAYEQYF.